Listed here are 12 T cell receptor beta chains from one sample, sequenced in a study of somatic mutations in cytotoxic T cells in rheumatoid arthritis. Some clones are missing from TCRdb's copy, which holds only in-frame ones; the method was immunoSEQ multiplex PCR. The sample shows about 15,000 clones, 78% of them seen only once. The source material was CD8+ T cells sorted from blood. Every receptor here comes from an adult with rheumatoid arthritis.

This clone was picked up a small number of times. The chain joins TRBV13 to TRBJ2-7, with a possible D match to TRBD2 (7 bases). The CDR3 runs to 21 residues. Per germline, CDR1 PRHDT and CDR2 FYEKMQ (reference sequence). The V end was cut by 5 bases, the J end by 5 bases, with 37 bases between. CDR3 DNA: TGTGCCAGCAGCCCAACCGGGACTACCCCAGATCCGTCTGTAAGGGGGGACGAGCAGTACTTC. Protein product: CASSPTGTTPDPSVRGDEQYF.

The rearrangement uses TRBV12-5 and TRBJ2-3; D possibly corresponds to TRBD2 (6 bases). Trimming shortened V by 3 bases and J by 5 bases, and 12 bases separated the two germline ends. This CDR3 is 14 amino acids long. In germline, CDR1 is LGHNT, CDR2 FRNRAP. The CDR3 loop is CASGFGFGGDTQYF. CDR3 coding DNA: TGTGCTAGTGGTTTTGGTTTCGGGGGAGATACGCAGTATTTT.

V is TRBV5-4 and J is TRBJ2-7; D tentatively reads TRBD1 or TRBD2 (5 bases each). CDR3 length: 15 residues. Trimming removed 4 bases at V and 1 base at J, with 15 bases between. Germline lookup yields CDR1 SGHNT and CDR2 YYREEE (reference sequence). The CDR3 protein is CASSPGTSPSYEQYF. The DNA for the CDR3 is TGTGCCAGCAGCCCCGGGACGTCGCCTTCCTACGAGCAGTACTTC.

This rearrangement joins TRBV6-5 to TRBJ2-1, with 9 bases lining up with TRBD2. Per germline, CDR1 MNHEY and CDR2 SVGAGI. The CDR3 sequence is 15 residues long. V shed 2 bases, J shed 8 bases, and the junction held 7 bases outside the gene matches. CDR3 protein: CASSYGAGGFYEQFF. The CDR3 DNA reads as TGTGCCAGCAGTTACGGGGCGGGAGGGTTCTATGAGCAGTTCTTC.

V gene TRBV7-8 combines with J gene TRBJ2-3; the D gene is possibly TRBD2 (5 bases). This CDR3 is 15 amino acids long. Trimming took 5 bases from V and 4 from J, leaving 16 bases between them. The germline V gene encodes CDR1 SGHVS and CDR2 FQNEAQ. This chain's CDR3 is CASSDILVGSDTQYF. The CDR3 DNA reads as TGTGCCAGCAGCGATATACTAGTTGGCTCAGATACGCAGTATTTT.

CDR3 loop: CASGADREDYGYTF. CDR3 bases: TGTGCTAGTGGAGCCGACAGGGAGGACTATGGCTACACCTTC. The chain has TRBV12-5 and TRBJ1-2; 7 bases align to TRBD1. The ends lost 6 bases at V and 3 bases at J; junction bases unmatched: 7. The V gene's germline CDR1 is LGHNT and CDR2 FRNRAP. The CDR3 covers 14 residues.

The chain recombines TRBV15 with TRBJ1-1, with a weak D call TRBD1 (5 bases). V lost 2 bases, J lost 5 bases, and 15 bases lay in between. This CDR3 comprises 15 residues. Germline CDR1 is LNHNV and CDR2 is YYDKDF (reference sequence). CDR3 in DNA: TGTGCCACCAGCAGACAGGGAGTCGATCGGACTGAAGCTTTCTTT. Translation gives CATSRQGVDRTEAFF. The entire variable domain, with the rest obtained from reference TRBV15 and TRBJ1-1, is as follows: DAMVIQNPRYQVTQFGKPVTLSCSQTLNHNVMYWYQQKSSQAPKLLFHYYDKDFNNEADTPDNFQSRRPNTSFCFLDIRSPGLGDTAMYLCATSRQGVDRTEAFFGQGTRLTVV.

The CDR3 region is CASTIAGGSYNEQFF. The CDR3 region has the DNA TGTGCCAGTACTATAGCGGGAGGATCCTACAATGAGCAGTTCTTC. This chain connects TRBV28 to TRBJ2-1, with 10 bases matching TRBD2. V lost 9 bases and J lost 1; bases outside the gene matches: 6. Per the germline V gene, CDR1 is MDHEN and CDR2 is SYDVKM. The CDR3 consists of 15 residues.

The rearrangement uses TRBV7-6 and TRBJ2-3; 9 positions match TRBD1. The CDR3 extends over 15 amino acids. With 4 bases clipped from V and 5 bases from J, the junction kept 7 bases outside the gene matches. The germline gives CDR1 SGHVS, CDR2 FNYEAQ. CDR3 sequence reads: CASSSTGGAVDTQYF. The CDR3 DNA sequence: TGTGCCAGCAGCTCCACAGGGGGCGCGGTAGATACGCAGTATTTT.

This rearrangement joins TRBV7-9 to TRBJ2-1; 7 nucleotides align to TRBD1. Germline values: CDR1 SEHNR, CDR2 FQNEAQ (reference sequence). CDR3 length: 17 residues. Unmatched junction bases numbered 10, after V lost 5 bases and J lost 0 bases. The CDR3 nucleotides are TGTGCCAGCAGCGTATCCGGGACAGCGAGCTCCTACAATGAGCAGTTCTTC. As protein: CASSVSGTASSYNEQFF. Supplemented by reference TRBV7-9 and TRBJ2-1, the full variable domain reads DTGVSQNPRHKITKRGQNVTFRCDPISEHNRLYWYRQTLGQGPEFLTYFQNEAQLEKSRLLSDRFSAERPKGSFSTLEIQRTEQGDSAMYLCASSVSGTASSYNEQFFGPGTRLTVL.

The chain is built from TRBV28 and TRBJ1-4; 7 bases map to TRBD1. Per the germline V gene, CDR1 is MDHEN and CDR2 is SYDVKM. Trimming took 4 bases from V and 7 from J; bases not matched to a gene: 18. This CDR3 has 18 residues. CDR3 sequence (DNA): TGTGCCAGCAGTTCATATAGGGCTGACAGGGCGGTAGGTGAAAAACTGTTTTTT. Translation gives CASSSYRADRAVGEKLFF.

This clone is deemed medium-sized. This chain uses TRBV19 with TRBJ2-7; 7 nucleotides line up with TRBD1. V lost 5 bases and J lost 3; bases outside the gene matches: 4. Germline V gives CDR1 LNHDA, CDR2 SQIVND (reference sequence). The CDR3 runs to 13 residues. CDR3: CASSYRGGYEQYF. The CDR3 nucleotides read TGTGCCAGTAGTTACAGGGGTGGCTACGAGCAGTACTTC.